This T cell receptor (beta chain) comes out of a study of T cell responses to AZD1222 COVID-19 vaccine. Second-dose intervals near 4 or 12 weeks were combined. Assay: immunoSEQ multiplex PCR; the TCRdb copy retains only in-frame clones and omits some. The sample has about 83,000 clones; approximately 90% are singletons. With regard to this clone: Its antigen is unidentified.

General study points: Repertoires were obtained only post-peak T cell response. Baseline serostatus was positive in only a handful of AZD1222 recipients. Clonal diversity was possibly underestimated; the donors were predominantly white British and more often female.

CDR1 is MNHEY and CDR2 is SMNVEV in the germline V gene (reference sequence). The CDR3 covers 13 residues. With 3 bases removed from V and 1 base from J, the gap between germline ends came to 6 bases. This chain uses TRBV27 with TRBJ1-1; no definite D call. The source was peripheral blood, collected 28 days after the second AZD1222 dose. The receptor was isolated from an adult who received the AZD1222 COVID-19 vaccine. The CDR3 DNA follows: TGTGCCAGCAGTTTGGTCAGGAACACTGAAGCTTTCTTT. Its protein is CASSLVRNTEAFF.